The T cell receptor (beta chain) under discussion was sequenced for a study of blood T cell repertoires in COVID-19. Across the whole study: Some COVID-19 samples were acute and others convalescent; all came from the United States, Italy and Spain. In each case, the material was cDNA or gDNA derived from T cells, B-cell-depleted T cells, or PBMCs.

In the authors' workflow: Counts of nucleated cells, estimated from reference gene primer amplification, were obtained. Generated by immunoSEQ multiplex PCR, the TCRdb table keeps only in-frame clones and is missing some. V, J and clone size were drawn from that table, and D and trimming were deduced from the DNA. The table has roughly 200,000 clones, over 75% seen once; the top ten hold approximately 6.1%. The CDR3 covers 14 residues. V was shortened by 3 bases and J by 7 bases, with 10 bases between the two germline ends. Looked up from germline, CDR1 is LNHDA and CDR2 is SQIVND (reference sequence).

The chain carries TRBV19 and TRBJ1-6; no firm D call. The source of this sequence is a man older than 75 with acute or convalescent COVID-19. Sequenced input: peripheral blood. This chain's CDR3 is CASSIKPRNSPLHF. DNA for the CDR3: TGTGCCAGTAGTATCAAACCGAGAAATTCACCCCTCCACTTT.